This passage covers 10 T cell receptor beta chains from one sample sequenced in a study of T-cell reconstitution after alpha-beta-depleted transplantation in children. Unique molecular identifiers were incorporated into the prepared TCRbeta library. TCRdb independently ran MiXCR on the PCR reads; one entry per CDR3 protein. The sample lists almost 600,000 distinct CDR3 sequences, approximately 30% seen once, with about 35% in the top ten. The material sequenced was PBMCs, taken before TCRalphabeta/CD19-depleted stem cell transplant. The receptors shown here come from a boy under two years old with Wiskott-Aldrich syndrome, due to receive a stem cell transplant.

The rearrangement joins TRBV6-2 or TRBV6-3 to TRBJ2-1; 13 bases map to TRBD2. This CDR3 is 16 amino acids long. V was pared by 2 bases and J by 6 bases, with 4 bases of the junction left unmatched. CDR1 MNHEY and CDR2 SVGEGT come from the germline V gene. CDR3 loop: CASSYRLAGGSNEQFF. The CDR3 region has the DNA TGTGCCAGCAGTTACCGACTAGCGGGAGGTTCCAATGAGCAGTTCTTC.

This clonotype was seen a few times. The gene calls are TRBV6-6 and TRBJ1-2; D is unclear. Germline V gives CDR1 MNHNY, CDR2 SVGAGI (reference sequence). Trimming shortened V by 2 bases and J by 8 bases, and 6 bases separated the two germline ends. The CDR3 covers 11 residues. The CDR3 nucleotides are TGTGCCAGCAGTTACACCTGGGGCTACACCTTC. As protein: CASSYTWGYTF.

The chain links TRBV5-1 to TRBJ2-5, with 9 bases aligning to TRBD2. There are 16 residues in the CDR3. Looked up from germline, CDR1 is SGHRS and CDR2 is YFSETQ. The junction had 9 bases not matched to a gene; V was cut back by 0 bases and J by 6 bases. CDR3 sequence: CASSLAAGGPGKTQYF. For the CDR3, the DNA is TGCGCCAGCAGCTTGGCCGCGGGAGGGCCGGGGAAGACCCAGTACTTC.

CDR3 sequence (DNA): TGTGCCAGCAGCTCACAGGGAACCAAAAACATTCAGTACTTC. Translating it yields CASSSQGTKNIQYF. The genes are TRBV5-6 and TRBJ2-4; perhaps TRBD1 as D (6 bases). V dropped 3 bases and J dropped 2 bases, with 9 bases sitting between them. This CDR3 comprises 14 residues. The V gene's germline CDR1 is SGHDT and CDR2 YYEEEE.

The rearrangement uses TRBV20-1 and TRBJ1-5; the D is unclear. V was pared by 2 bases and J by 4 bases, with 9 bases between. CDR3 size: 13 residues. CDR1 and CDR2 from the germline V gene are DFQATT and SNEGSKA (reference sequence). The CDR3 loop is CSARKTENQPQHF. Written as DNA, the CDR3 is TGCAGTGCTAGAAAAACAGAAAATCAGCCCCAGCATTTT.

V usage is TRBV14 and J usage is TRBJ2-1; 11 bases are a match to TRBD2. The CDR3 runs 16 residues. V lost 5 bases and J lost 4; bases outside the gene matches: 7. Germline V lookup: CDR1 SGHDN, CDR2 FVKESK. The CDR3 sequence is CASSYLAGGGYNEQFF. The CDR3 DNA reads TGTGCCAGCAGCTACCTAGCGGGAGGCGGATACAATGAGCAGTTCTTC.

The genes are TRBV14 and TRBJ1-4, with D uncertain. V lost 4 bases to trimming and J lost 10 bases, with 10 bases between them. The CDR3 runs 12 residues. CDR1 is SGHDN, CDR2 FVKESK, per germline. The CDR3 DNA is TGTGCCAGCAGCCCCGGATCCCGAAAACTGTTTTTT. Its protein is CASSPGSRKLFF.

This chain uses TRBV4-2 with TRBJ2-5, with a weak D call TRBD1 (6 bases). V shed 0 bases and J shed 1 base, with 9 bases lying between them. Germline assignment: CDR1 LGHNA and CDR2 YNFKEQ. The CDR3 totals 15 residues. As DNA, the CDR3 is TGTGCCAGCAGCCAAGACCGACAGGTCCAAGAGACCCAGTACTTC. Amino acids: CASSQDRQVQETQYF.

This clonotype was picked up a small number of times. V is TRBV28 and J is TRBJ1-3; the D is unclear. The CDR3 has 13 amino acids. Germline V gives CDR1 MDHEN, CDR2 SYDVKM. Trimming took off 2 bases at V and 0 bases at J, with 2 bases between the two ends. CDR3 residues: CASSLLSGNTIYF. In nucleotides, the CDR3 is TGTGCCAGCAGTTTACTCTCTGGAAACACCATATATTTT.

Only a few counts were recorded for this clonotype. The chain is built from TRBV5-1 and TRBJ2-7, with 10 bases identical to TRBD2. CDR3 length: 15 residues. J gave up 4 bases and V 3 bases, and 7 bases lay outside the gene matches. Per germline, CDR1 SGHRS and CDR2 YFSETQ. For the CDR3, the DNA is TGCGCCAGCAGCTGGGCTAGCGGGAGAGGATACGAGCAGTACTTC. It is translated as CASSWASGRGYEQYF. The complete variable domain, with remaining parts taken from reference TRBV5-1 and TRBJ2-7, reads KAGVTQTPRYLIKTRGQQVTLSCSPISGHRSVSWYQQTPGQGLQFLFEYFSETQRNKGNFPGRFSGRQFSNSRSEMNVSTLELGDSALYLCASSWASGRGYEQYFGPGTRLTVT.